What follows are 9 T cell receptor beta chains derived from one specimen sequenced in a study of radiation and T cells in renal cell carcinoma. Method: immunoSEQ multiplex PCR; TCRdb's copy keeps in-frame clones and lacks some. Among more than 120,000 clones, around 88% were seen once, and the ten largest hold 15% to 20%. As to time point: blood 4 weeks post-SBRT, at nephrectomy. As to treatment: 15 Gy SBRT to primary tumor, nephrectomy 4 weeks later. Sample: blood, taken from a patient whose treatment included radiotherapy and nephrectomy. These TCRs come from a woman in her 50s with renal cell carcinoma.

The CDR3 loop reads CASSAPNRPGANVLTF. The CDR3 DNA sequence: TGTGCCAGCAGCGCCCCCAATAGGCCTGGGGCCAACGTCCTGACTTTC. This rearrangement joins TRBV9 to TRBJ2-6, with D unresolved. The germline V gene encodes CDR1 SGDLS and CDR2 YYNGEE. This CDR3 comprises 16 residues. Trimming took 3 bases from V and 2 from J, leaving 12 bases between them.

The CDR3: CASSESAGFGELFF. Written as DNA, the CDR3 is TGCGCCAGCAGTGAGTCAGCAGGGTTCGGGGAGCTGTTTTTT. This sequence joins TRBV10-1 and TRBJ2-2, with a tentative D call TRBD1 (5 bases). V lost 0 bases and J lost 7, with 9 bases in between. CDR3 length: 14 amino acids. CDR1 is WNHNN and CDR2 is SYGVQD in the germline V gene (reference sequence).

The chain couples TRBV5-6 to TRBJ1-2, with D possibly matching TRBD1 (6 bases). Trimming pared 6 bases from V and 4 bases from J, leaving 19 bases between. CDR3 length: 15 residues. The germline gives CDR1 SGHDT, CDR2 YYEEEE. The CDR3: CASTLDVPQGYGYTF. CDR3 coding DNA: TGTGCCAGCACTTTGGACGTCCCACAGGGCTATGGCTACACCTTC.

About this clone itself: Other DNA sequences within the sample encode an identical CDR3. V is TRBV5-6 and J is TRBJ1-2, with 7 nucleotides matching TRBD1. V lost 4 bases and J lost 2; bases outside the gene matches: 2. Per the germline V gene, CDR1 is SGHDT and CDR2 is YYEEEE. This CDR3 is 13 amino acids long. This chain's CDR3 is CASSLGQNYGYTF. The CDR3 DNA reads TGTGCCAGCAGCCTGGGACAGAACTATGGCTACACCTTC.

The chain employs TRBV11-2 and TRBJ1-6; a possible D gene is TRBD1 (6 bases). V lost 5 bases, J lost 14 bases, and 13 bases lay in between. Germline V CDR1 and CDR2: SGHAT, FQNNGV. The CDR3 runs to 12 residues. CDR3 DNA: TGTGCCAGCAGCCATAACAGGGAGACCCTCCACTTT. It specifies CASSHNRETLHF.

CDR3 sequence: CASTNNVGEQYF. In DNA form, the CDR3 reads TGTGCCAGCACTAATAACGTCGGGGAGCAGTACTTC. The chain combines TRBV6-6 with TRBJ2-7; no definite D call. CDR1 and CDR2 (germline): MNHNY, SVGAGI (reference sequence). With 7 bases removed from V and 7 bases from J, the gap between germline ends came to 14 bases. This CDR3 region has 12 residues.

This clone was seen only a few times. The chain joins TRBV5-1 to TRBJ1-1; D perhaps matches TRBD1 (5 bases). V was clipped by 4 bases and J by 2 bases, with 15 bases between them. This CDR3 contains 15 residues. Germline V gene sequence: CDR1 SGHRS, CDR2 YFSETQ. CDR3: CASSPGREANTEAFF. The DNA of the CDR3 is TGCGCCAGCAGCCCGGGGCGGGAAGCTAACACTGAAGCTTTCTTT.

The CDR3 region has the DNA TGCGCCAGCAGCCACCTATTATCCCGAGGGGACAGGGCCCAGCCCCAGCATTTT. Its protein product is CASSHLLSRGDRAQPQHF. This chain joins TRBV4-1 and TRBJ1-5; 9 nucleotides match TRBD1. Germline lookup yields CDR1 MGHRA and CDR2 YSYEKL. CDR3 length: 18 residues. V shed 3 bases and J 7 bases; nucleotides not matched to a gene: 16.

This chain connects TRBV4-1 to TRBJ2-7; unclear D gene. V lost 0 bases to trimming and J lost 9 bases, with 15 bases between them. The CDR3 covers 14 residues. Germline V gene sequence: CDR1 MGHRA, CDR2 YSYEKL. The CDR3 DNA is TGCGCCAGCAGCCAAGATAGGCTCGTCGTTAGGCAGTACTTC. It specifies CASSQDRLVVRQYF.